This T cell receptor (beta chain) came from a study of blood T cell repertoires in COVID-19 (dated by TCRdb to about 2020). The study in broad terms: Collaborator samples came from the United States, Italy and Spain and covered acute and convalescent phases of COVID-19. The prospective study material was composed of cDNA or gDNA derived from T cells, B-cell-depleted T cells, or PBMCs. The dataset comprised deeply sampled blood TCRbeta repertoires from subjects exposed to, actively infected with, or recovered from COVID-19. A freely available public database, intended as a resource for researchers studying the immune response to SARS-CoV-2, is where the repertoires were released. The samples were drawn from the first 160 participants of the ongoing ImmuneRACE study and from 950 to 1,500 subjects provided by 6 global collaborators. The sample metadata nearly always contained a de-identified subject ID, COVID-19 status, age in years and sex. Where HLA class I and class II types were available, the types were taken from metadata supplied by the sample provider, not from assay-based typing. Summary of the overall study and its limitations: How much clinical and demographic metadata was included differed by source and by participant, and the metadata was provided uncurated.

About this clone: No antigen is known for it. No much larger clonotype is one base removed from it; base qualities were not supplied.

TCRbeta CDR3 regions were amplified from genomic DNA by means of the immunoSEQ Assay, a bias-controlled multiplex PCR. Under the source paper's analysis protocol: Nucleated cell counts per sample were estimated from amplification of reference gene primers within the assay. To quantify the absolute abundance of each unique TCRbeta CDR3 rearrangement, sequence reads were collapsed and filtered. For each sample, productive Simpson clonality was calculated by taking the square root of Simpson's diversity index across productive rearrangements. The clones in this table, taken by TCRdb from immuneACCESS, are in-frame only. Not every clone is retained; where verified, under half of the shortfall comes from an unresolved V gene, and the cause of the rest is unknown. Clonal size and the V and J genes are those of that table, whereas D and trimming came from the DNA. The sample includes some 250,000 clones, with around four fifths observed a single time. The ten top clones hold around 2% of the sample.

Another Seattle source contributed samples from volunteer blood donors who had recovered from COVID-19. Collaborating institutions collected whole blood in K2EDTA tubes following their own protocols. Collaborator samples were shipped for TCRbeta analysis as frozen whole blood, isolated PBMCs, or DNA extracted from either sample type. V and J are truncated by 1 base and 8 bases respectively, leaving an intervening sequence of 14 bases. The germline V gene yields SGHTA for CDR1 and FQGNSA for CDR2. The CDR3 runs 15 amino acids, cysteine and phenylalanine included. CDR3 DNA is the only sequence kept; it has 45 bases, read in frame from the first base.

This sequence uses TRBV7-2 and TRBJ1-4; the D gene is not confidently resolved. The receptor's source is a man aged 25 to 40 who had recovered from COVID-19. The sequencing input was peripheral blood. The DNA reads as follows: TGTGCCAGCAGCTTAGTCGGAGATCATAAGGAAAAACTGTTTTTT. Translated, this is CASSLVGDHKEKLFF.